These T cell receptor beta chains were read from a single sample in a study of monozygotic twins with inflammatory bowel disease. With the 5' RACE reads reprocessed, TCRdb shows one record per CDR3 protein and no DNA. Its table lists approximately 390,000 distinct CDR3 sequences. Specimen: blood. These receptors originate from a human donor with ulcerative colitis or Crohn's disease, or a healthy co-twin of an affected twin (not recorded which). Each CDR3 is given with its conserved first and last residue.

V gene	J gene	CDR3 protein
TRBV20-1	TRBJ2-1	CICSNGGAYNEQFF
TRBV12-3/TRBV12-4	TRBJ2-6	CASSPGTGSNGANVLTF
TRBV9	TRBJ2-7	CASSFLPTREQYF
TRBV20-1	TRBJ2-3	CSGAGLVPDTQYF
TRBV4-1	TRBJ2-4	CASSQDSNLAKNIQYF
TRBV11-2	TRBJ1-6	CASSLAGGWSPLHF
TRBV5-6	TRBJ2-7	CASSLGWSSYEQYF
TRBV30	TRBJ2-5	CAWSGASEETQYF
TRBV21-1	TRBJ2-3	CASSWDTNTDTQYF
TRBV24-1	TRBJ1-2	CATSDFGDYGYTF
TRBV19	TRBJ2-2	CASIFSAGINTGELFF
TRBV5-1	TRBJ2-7	CASSPERGAYSYEQYF
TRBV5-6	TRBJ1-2	CASSLDNRVNGYTF
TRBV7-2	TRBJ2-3	CASSLTSGRAGGDTQYF
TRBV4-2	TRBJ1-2	CASSQDMGQVLYGYTF
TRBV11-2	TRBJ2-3	CASSLLQLGTDTQYF
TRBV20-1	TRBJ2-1	CSAREVGPYNEQFF
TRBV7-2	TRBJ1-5	CASSSGGLGNQPQHF
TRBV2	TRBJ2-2	CASSRQGANTGELFF
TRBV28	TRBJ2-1	CASRKEGGNEQFF
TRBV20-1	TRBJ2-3	CSARELAGAGDTQYF
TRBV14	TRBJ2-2	CASSQDRGHLNTGELFF
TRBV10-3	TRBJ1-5	CAISPQDGSNQPQHF
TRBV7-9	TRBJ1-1	CATDDRSGTEAFF
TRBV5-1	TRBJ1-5	CASSSTGTGNQPQHF
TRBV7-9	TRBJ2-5	CASSLSLSRETQYF
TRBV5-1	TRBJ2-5	CASSFDRGETQYF
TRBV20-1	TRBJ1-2	CSARAGTLYGYTF
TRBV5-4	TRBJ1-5	CASSPFGEPQHF
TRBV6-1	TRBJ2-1	CASRSTSGTSYNEQFF
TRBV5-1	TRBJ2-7	CASSPSGRRSYEQYF
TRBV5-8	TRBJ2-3	CASSLAGGLAAGYAQYF
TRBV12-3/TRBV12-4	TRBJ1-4	CASSLIRAEKLFF
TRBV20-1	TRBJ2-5	CSAAPGRGTQYF